These 3 T cell receptor beta chains came from one sample sequenced in a study of blood T cells in healthy people across ages. The second PCR ran about 6 to 12 cycles with a sample-barcoded 5' primer and J-beta primers. TCRdb passed the 5' RACE reads through MiXCR, listing each CDR3 protein once. Among around 520,000 distinct CDR3 sequences listed, about 27% were seen once. These same records also appear under a second study, on T cells of mothers and their children.

Input material: blood. The source is a boy younger than 10 in good health.

This clonotype was counted a few times. The chain has TRBV7-9 and TRBJ2-1; D is unclear. The better agreement between TRBJ2-7 and the DNA end casts doubt on the J call. The CDR3 has 13 residues. Germline CDR1 is SEHNR and CDR2 is FQNEAQ (reference sequence). CDR3 bases: TGTGCCAGCAGCCCGGGTGGTTCGGGCGAGCAGTACTTC. It yields the protein CASSPGGSGEQYF.

The chain recombines TRBV6-2 or TRBV6-3 with TRBJ2-2; tentatively, D is TRBD1 or TRBD2 (5 bases each). Trimming stripped 7 bases from V and 0 bases from J, with 12 bases between. Germline loops: CDR1 MNHEY, CDR2 SVGEGT. The CDR3 length is 15 residues. The CDR3 region is CASKPGTTNTGELFF. Here the CDR3 DNA reads TGTGCCAGCAAGCCCGGGACGACGAACACCGGGGAGCTGTTTTTT.

J is TRBJ1-3 and V is TRBV11-2; 7 nucleotides match TRBD1. The germline V gene encodes CDR1 SGHAT and CDR2 FQNNGV. This CDR3 contains 13 residues. Unmatched junction bases numbered 2, after V lost 6 bases and J lost 3 bases. The CDR3 sequence is CASRGDSGNTIYF. DNA of the CDR3: TGTGCCAGCAGGGGGGACAGTGGAAACACCATATATTTT.